The clone carrying this T cell receptor (beta chain) was observed a few times. What it recognizes is unknown. The CDR3 loop spans 12 amino acids. V lost 6 bases, J lost 8 bases, and 11 bases lay in between. Germline lookup yields CDR1 MNHEY and CDR2 SVGAGI. Genomic DNA templated the TCR beta VDJ and CDR3 profiling. TCRdb re-derived calls from the reads in MiXCR, one entry per CDR3 protein. The table has 200,000 to 300,000 distinct CDR3 sequences, around 82% seen once. The source of the sample is a study of CD8+CD57+ T cells in acquired aplastic anemia. Study-level results: Patients showed no significant difference from controls in CD8+ Simpson's diversity.

An expansion of CD8+CD57+ cells by flow cytometry had been shown in patients chosen for sequencing. This sequence joins TRBV6-5 and TRBJ2-1; D is perhaps TRBD1 (6 bases). This clonotype originated in a human donor with aplastic anemia. The sequenced sample consisted of sorted CD4+, CD8+, or CD8+CD57+ T cells (not recorded which) from PBMCs. The CDR3 sequence: CASSQGSDEQFF. CDR3 coding DNA: TGTGCCAGCAGCCAGGGGAGCGATGAGCAGTTCTTC.